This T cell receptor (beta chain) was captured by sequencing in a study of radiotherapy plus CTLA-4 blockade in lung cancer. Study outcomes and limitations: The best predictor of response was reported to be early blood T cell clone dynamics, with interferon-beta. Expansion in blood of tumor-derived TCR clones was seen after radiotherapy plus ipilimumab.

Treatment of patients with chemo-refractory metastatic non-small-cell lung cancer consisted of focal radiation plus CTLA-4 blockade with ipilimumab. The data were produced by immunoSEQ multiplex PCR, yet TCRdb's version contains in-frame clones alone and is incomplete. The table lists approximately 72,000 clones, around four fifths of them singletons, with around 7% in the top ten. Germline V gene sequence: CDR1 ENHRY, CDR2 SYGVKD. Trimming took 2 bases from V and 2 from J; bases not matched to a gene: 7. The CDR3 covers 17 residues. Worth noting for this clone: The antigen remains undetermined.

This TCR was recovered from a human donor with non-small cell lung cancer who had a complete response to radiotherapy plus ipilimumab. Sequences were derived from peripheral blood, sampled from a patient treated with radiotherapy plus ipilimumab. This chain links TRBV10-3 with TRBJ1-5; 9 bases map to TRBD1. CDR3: CAISETGGVGGNQPQHF. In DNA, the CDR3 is TGTGCCATCAGTGAGACAGGGGGCGTCGGCGGCAATCAGCCCCAGCATTTT.